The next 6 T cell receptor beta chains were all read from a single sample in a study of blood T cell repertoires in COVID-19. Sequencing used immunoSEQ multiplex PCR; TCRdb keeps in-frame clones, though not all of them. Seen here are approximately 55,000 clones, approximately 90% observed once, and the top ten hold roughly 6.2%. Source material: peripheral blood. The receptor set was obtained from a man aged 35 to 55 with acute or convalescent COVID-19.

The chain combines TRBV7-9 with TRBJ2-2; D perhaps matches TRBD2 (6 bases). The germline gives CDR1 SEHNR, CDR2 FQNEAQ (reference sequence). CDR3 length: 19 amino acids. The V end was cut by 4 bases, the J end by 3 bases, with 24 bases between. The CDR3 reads CASSSTRAGTWGDTGELFF. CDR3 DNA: TGTGCCAGCAGCTCCACCCGAGCGGGTACATGGGGGGACACCGGGGAGCTGTTTTTT.

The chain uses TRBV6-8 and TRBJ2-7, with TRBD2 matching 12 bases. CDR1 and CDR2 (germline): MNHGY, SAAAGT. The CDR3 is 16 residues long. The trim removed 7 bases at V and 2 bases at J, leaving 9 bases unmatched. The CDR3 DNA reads TGTGCCAGCATCTTCAGGACTAGCGGGAATCCCTACGAGCAGTACTTC. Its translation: CASIFRTSGNPYEQYF.

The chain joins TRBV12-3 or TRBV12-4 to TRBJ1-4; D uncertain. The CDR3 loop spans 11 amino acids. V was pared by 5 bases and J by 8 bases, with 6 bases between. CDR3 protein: CASSTREKLFF. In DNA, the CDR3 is TGTGCCAGCAGTACCAGGGAAAAACTGTTTTTT.

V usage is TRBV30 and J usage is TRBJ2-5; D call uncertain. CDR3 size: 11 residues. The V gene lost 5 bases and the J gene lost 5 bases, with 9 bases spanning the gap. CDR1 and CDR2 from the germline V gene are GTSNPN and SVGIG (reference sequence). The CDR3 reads CAWGLRETQYF. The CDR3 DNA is TGTGCCTGGGGTCTGAGGGAGACCCAGTACTTC. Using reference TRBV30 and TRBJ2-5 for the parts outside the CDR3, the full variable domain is SQTIHQWPATLVQPVGSPLSLECTVEGTSNPNLYWYRQAAGRGLQLLFYSVGIGQISSEVPQNLSASRPQDRQFILSSKKLLLSDSGFYLCAWGLRETQYFGPGTRLLVL.

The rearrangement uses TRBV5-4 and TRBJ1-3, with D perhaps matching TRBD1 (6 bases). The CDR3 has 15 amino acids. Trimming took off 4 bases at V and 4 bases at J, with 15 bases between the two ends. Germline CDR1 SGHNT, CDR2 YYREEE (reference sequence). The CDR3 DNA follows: TGTGCCAGCAGCCGTGCCTCAGGGACAGGAAACACCATATATTTT. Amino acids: CASSRASGTGNTIYF. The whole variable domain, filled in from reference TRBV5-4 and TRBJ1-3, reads ETGVTQSPTHLIKTRGQQVTLRCSSQSGHNTVSWYQQALGQGPQFIFQYYREEENGRGNFPPRFSGLQFPNYSSELNVNALELDDSALYLCASSRASGTGNTIYFGEGSWLTVV.

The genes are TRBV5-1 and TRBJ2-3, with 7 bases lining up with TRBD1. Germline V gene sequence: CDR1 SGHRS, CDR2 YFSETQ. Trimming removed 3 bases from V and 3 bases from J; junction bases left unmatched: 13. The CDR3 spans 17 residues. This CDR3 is CASSSSIQGWLTDTQYF. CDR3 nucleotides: TGCGCCAGCAGCTCGTCAATACAGGGGTGGTTGACAGATACGCAGTATTTT.